These 9 T cell receptor beta chains were all obtained from the same sample, sequenced in a study of post-analysis software for immune sequencing data. Prepared libraries of TCR beta cDNA carried unique molecular identifiers. TCRdb passed the PCR reads through MiXCR, listing each CDR3 protein once. Among around 400,000 distinct CDR3 sequences, approximately 38% were seen once, and the ten largest hold 7.6%. The study's findings and limits: Patients had higher frequencies than controls of roughly five TRBV segments, including TRBV5-6, TRBV5-1 and TRBV20-1.

Their antigen targets remain unknown. Sequences were obtained from blood. Every receptor here comes from a girl aged 2 to 9 with multiple sclerosis.

V and J are TRBV9 and TRBJ1-5, with D perhaps matching TRBD1 (5 bases). The CDR3 covers 15 residues. Germline CDR1 SGDLS, CDR2 YYNGEE. The germline V and J ends were trimmed by 4 bases and 3 bases, with 14 bases remaining between them. The CDR3 is CASSTGADINQPQHF. In DNA form, the CDR3 reads TGTGCCAGCAGCACCGGGGCGGACATCAATCAGCCCCAGCATTTT.

This clonotype was seen a few times. The chain combines TRBV5-1 with TRBJ2-5, with TRBD2 matching 7 bases. Germline values: CDR1 SGHRS, CDR2 YFSETQ. CDR3 length: 15 residues. V shed 0 bases, J shed 4 bases, and the junction held 6 bases outside the gene matches. The CDR3 sequence is CASSLGTREGETQYF. As DNA, the CDR3 is TGCGCCAGCAGCTTGGGGACTAGGGAAGGAGAGACCCAGTACTTC. The full variable domain, with the rest looked up from reference TRBV5-1 and TRBJ2-5, is KAGVTQTPRYLIKTRGQQVTLSCSPISGHRSVSWYQQTPGQGLQFLFEYFSETQRNKGNFPGRFSGRQFSNSRSEMNVSTLELGDSALYLCASSLGTREGETQYFGPGTRLLVL.

This clonotype was picked up many times. CDR3 bases: TGTGCCAGCAGCATCGGGACAGGGGACTACGAGCAGTACTTC. Protein: CASSIGTGDYEQYF. V gene TRBV7-2 combines with J gene TRBJ2-7, with 10 bases that match TRBD1. Per germline, CDR1 SGHTA and CDR2 FQGNSA. This CDR3 is 14 amino acids long. V lost 5 bases to trimming and J lost 3 bases; unmatched junction nucleotides: 4.

V and J are TRBV2 and TRBJ2-3, with 7 bases lining up with TRBD2. The trim removed 2 bases at V and 2 bases at J, leaving 7 bases unmatched. CDR3 length: 16 residues. CDR1 and CDR2 (germline): SNHLY, FYNNEI. The CDR3 DNA is TGTGCCAGCAGTGAAATTCTAGCGGAATTCACAGATACGCAGTATTTT. Translation: CASSEILAEFTDTQYF.

There are a few counts of this clonotype. The chain combines TRBV4-1 with TRBJ2-1; 10 bases fit TRBD2. The germline CDR1 and CDR2 sequences are MGHRA and YSYEKL. The CDR3 runs 16 residues. V lost 0 bases to trimming and J lost 7 bases; unmatched junction nucleotides: 6. Here the CDR3 reads CASSQDLAGVFNEQFF. The CDR3 DNA is TGCGCCAGCAGCCAAGATCTAGCGGGGGTTTTTAATGAGCAGTTCTTC.

There are a few counts of this clonotype. The chain couples TRBV7-2 to TRBJ2-3; D perhaps matches TRBD1 (5 bases). The ends were cut back, 1 base at V and 1 base at J, with 9 bases in the middle. The CDR3 is made up of 15 amino acids. CDR1 and CDR2 from the germline V gene are SGHTA and FQGNSA. The CDR3 sequence: CASSLVQGGTDTQYF. The CDR3 DNA reads as TGTGCCAGCAGCTTAGTCCAGGGCGGCACAGATACGCAGTATTTT.

The rearrangement joins TRBV20-1 to TRBJ1-1; D gene ambiguous. This CDR3 comprises 13 residues. The germline V and J ends were trimmed by 4 bases and 10 bases, with 19 bases remaining between them. Germline CDR1 is DFQATT and CDR2 is SNEGSKA (reference sequence). CDR3 nucleotides: TGCAGTGCTATCGAGACCTTCCCGACCGGAGCTTTCTTT. Translation gives CSAIETFPTGAFF.

This chain links TRBV28 with TRBJ2-1, with 13 bases aligning to TRBD2. Per the germline V gene, CDR1 is MDHEN and CDR2 is SYDVKM. CDR3 size: 15 residues. With 8 bases clipped from V and 5 bases from J, the junction kept 6 bases outside the gene matches. CDR3 sequence (DNA): TGTGCCAGCCTGCCCGGGACTAGCGGGAACAATGAGCAGTTCTTC. Translated, it gives CASLPGTSGNNEQFF.

This chain links TRBV20-1 with TRBJ1-4, with D hard to call. CDR1 is DFQATT, CDR2 SNEGSKA, per germline (reference sequence). This CDR3 contains 15 residues. V shed 5 bases and J shed 2 bases, with 15 bases lying between them. For the CDR3, the DNA is TGCAGTGCTTCTCGGGGAGGGCAGACTAATGAAAAACTGTTTTTT. Its translation is CSASRGGQTNEKLFF.